This T cell receptor (beta chain) is from a study of early T cells in non-severe SARS-CoV-2 infection. Each CDR3 protein is one row after TCRdb ran MiXCR on the 5' RACE reads. The table includes about 20,000 distinct CDR3 sequences, approximately 6.2% detected once. Germline V lookup: CDR1 KGHSH, CDR2 LQKENI. The CDR3 runs 16 residues. V lost 0 bases and J lost 1, with 13 bases in between. The table lists this clonotype with many counts. Sequencing used whole blood. The receptor was derived from an adult who was a healthcare worker with PCR-confirmed SARS-CoV-2 infection or an uninfected control (not recorded which). The rearrangement uses TRBV18 and TRBJ2-7, with D possibly being TRBD1 or TRBD2 (6 bases each). The DNA for the CDR3 is TGTGCCAGCTCACCACCGGGGGCGGGGAAATCCTACGAGCAGTACTTC. It yields the protein CASSPPGAGKSYEQYF.